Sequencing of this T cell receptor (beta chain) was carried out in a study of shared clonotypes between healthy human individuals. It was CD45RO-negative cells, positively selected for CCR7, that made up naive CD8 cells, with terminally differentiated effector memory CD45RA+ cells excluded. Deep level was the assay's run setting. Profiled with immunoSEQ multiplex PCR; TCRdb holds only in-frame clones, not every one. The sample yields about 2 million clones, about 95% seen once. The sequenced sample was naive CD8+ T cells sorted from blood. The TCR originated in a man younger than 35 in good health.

This chain's CDR3 is CASSLYGAGPGPLHF. CDR3 DNA sequence: TGTGCCAGCAGTTTATATGGGGCAGGGCCGGGTCCCCTCCACTTT. The chain is built from TRBV27 and TRBJ1-6, with a possible D match to TRBD1 (5 bases). This CDR3 comprises 15 residues. Deletions cut 1 base from V and 13 bases from J, with 17 bases between. CDR1 MNHEY and CDR2 SMNVEV come from the germline V gene (reference sequence).